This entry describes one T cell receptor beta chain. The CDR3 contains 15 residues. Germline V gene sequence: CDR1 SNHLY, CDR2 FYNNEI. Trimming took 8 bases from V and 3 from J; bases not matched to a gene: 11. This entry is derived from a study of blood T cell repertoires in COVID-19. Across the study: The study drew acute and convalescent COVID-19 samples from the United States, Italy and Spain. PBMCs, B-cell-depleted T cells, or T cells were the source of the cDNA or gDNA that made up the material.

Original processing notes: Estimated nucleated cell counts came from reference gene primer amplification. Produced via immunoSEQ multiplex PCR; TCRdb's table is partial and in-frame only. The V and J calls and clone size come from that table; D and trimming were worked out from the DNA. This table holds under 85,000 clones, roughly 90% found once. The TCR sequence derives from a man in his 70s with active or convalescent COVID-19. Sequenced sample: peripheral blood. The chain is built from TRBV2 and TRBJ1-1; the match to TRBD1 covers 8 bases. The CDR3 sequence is CASQTQGAIHTEAFF. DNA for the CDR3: TGTGCCAGCCAAACTCAGGGGGCGATTCACACTGAAGCTTTCTTT.